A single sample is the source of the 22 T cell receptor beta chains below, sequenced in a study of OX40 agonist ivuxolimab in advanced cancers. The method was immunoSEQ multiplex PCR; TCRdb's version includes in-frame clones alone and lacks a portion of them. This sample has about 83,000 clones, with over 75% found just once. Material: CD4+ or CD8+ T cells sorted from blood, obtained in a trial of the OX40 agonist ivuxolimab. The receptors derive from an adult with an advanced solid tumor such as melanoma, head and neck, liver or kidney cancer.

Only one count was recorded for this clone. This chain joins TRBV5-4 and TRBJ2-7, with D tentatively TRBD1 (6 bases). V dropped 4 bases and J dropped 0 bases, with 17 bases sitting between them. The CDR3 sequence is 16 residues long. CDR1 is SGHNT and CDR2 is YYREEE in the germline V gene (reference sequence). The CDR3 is CASSPAARQDSYEQYF. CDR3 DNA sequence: TGTGCCAGCAGCCCGGCCGCGAGACAGGACTCCTACGAGCAGTACTTC.

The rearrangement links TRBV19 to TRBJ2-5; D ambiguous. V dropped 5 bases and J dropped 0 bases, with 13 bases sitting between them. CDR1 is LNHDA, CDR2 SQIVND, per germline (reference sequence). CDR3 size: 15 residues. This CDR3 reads CASSGQQANQETQYF. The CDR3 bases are TGTGCCAGTAGTGGGCAGCAGGCTAACCAAGAGACCCAGTACTTC.

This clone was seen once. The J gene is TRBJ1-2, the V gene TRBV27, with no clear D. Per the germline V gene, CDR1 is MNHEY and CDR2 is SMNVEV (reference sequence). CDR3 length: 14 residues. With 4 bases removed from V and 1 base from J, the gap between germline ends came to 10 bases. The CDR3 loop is CASSSPGFNYGYTF. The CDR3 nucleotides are TGTGCCAGCAGTTCCCCCGGGTTTAACTATGGCTACACCTTC.

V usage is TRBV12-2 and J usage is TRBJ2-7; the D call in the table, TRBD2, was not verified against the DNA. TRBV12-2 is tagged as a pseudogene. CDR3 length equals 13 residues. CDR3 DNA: TGTGCAAGTCGCTACCCCCCGGGAGGGGAGCAGTACTTC. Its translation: CASRYPPGGEQYF.

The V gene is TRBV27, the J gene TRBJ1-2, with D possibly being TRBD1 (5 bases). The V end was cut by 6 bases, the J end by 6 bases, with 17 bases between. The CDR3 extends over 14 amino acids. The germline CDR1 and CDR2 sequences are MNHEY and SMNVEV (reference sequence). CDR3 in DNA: TGTGCCAGCAGGCCATCGGGACCGAGCAATGGCTACACCTTC. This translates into CASRPSGPSNGYTF.

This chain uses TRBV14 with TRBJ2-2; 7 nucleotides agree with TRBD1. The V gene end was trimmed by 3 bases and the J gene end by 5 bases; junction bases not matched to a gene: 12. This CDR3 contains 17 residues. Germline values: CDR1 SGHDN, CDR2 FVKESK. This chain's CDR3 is CASSQTQGPPRTGELFF. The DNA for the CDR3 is TGTGCCAGCAGCCAGACACAGGGGCCGCCCCGGACCGGGGAGCTGTTTTTT.

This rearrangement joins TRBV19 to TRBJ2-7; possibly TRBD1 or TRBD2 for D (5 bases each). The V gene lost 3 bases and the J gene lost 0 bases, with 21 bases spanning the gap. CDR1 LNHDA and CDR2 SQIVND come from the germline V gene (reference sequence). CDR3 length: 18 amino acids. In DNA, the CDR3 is TGTGCCAGTAGTATTGGGTTTGTCGGGACCCCCACCTCCTACGAGCAGTACTTC. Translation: CASSIGFVGTPTSYEQYF.

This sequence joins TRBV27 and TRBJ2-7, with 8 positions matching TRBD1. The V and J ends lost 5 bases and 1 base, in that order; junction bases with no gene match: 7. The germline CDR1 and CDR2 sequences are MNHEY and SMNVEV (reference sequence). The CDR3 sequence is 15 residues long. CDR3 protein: CASSPGTGSSYEQYF. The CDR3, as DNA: TGTGCCAGCAGTCCCGGGACAGGTTCATCCTACGAGCAGTACTTC.

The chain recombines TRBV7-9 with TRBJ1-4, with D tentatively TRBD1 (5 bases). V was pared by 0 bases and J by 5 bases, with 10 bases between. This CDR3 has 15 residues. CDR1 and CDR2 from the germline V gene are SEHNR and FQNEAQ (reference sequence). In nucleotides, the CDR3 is TGTGCCAGCAGCTTAGCAGACAGAAAGAATGAAAAACTGTTTTTT. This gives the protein CASSLADRKNEKLFF.

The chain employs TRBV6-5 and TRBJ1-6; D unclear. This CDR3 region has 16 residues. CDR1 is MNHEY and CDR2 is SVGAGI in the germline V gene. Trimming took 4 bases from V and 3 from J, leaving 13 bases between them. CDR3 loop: CASSSPTELYNSPLHF. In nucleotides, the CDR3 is TGTGCCAGCAGTTCCCCAACCGAGCTCTATAATTCACCCCTCCACTTT.

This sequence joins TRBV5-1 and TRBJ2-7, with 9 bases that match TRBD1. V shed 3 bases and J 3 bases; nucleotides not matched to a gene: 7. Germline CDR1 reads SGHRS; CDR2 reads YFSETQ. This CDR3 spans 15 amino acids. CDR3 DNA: TGCGCCAGCAGCTCTGTTGGGACAGGGCTCTACGAGCAGTACTTC. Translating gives CASSSVGTGLYEQYF. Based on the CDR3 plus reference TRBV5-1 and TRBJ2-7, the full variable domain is KAGVTQTPRYLIKTRGQQVTLSCSPISGHRSVSWYQQTPGQGLQFLFEYFSETQRNKGNFPGRFSGRQFSNSRSEMNVSTLELGDSALYLCASSSVGTGLYEQYFGPGTRLTVT.

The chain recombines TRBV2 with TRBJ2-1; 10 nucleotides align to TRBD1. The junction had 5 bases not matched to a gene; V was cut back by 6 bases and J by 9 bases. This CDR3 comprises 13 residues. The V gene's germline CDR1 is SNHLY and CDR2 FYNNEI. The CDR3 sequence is CASRGQGPGEQFF. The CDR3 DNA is TGTGCCAGCAGGGGACAGGGGCCGGGTGAGCAGTTCTTC.

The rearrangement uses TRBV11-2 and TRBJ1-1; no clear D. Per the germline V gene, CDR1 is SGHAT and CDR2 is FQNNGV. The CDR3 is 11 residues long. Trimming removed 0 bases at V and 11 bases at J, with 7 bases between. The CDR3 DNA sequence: TGTGCCAGCAGCTTAGACATCAGGGCTTTCTTT. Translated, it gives CASSLDIRAFF.

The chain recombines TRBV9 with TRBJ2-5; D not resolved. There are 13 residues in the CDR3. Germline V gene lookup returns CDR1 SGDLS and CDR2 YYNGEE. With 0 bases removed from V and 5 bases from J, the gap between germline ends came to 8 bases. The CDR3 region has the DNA TGTGCCAGCAGCGTAGATTTGGGGGAGACCCAGTACTTC. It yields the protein CASSVDLGETQYF.

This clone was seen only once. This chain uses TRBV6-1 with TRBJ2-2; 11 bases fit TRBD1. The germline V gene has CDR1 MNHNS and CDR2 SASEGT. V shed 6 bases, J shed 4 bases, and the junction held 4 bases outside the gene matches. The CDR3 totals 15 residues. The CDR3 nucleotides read TGTGCCAGCAGGGAGGGGACAGGGGGCACCGGGGAGCTGTTTTTT. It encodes CASREGTGGTGELFF.

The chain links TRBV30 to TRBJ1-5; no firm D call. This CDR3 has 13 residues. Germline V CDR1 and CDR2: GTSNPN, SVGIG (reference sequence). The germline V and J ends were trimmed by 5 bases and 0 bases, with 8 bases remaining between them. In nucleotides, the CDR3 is TGTGCCTGGGCCCGCGGTAGCAATCAGCCCCAGCATTTT. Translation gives CAWARGSNQPQHF.

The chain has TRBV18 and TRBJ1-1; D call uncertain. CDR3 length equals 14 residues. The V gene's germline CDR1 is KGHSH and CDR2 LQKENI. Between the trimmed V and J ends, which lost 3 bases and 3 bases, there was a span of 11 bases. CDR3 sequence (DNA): TGTGCCAGCTCACCGCGGACGGACGACACTGAAGCTTTCTTT. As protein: CASSPRTDDTEAFF.

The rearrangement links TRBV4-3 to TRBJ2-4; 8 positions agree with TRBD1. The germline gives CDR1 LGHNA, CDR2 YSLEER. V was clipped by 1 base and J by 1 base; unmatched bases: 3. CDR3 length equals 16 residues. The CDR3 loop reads CASSQAGGAAKNIQYF. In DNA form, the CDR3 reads TGCGCCAGCAGCCAAGCAGGGGGCGCTGCCAAAAACATTCAGTACTTC.

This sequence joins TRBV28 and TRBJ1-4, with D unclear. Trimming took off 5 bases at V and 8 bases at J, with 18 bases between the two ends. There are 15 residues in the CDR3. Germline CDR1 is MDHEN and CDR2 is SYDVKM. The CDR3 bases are TGTGCCAGCAGTCCTCCGGGCGGGCTAAGGGAAAAACTGTTTTTT. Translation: CASSPPGGLREKLFF.

The CDR3 sequence: CASSPRGTSGASTDTQYF. CDR3 bases: TGTGCCAGCAGTCCGCGCGGGACTAGCGGGGCCAGCACAGATACGCAGTATTTT. The genes are TRBV28 and TRBJ2-3; TRBD2 agrees at 13 bases. The V gene end was trimmed by 5 bases and the J gene end by 0 bases; junction bases not matched to a gene: 8. Looked up from germline, CDR1 is MDHEN and CDR2 is SYDVKM. The CDR3 contains 18 residues.

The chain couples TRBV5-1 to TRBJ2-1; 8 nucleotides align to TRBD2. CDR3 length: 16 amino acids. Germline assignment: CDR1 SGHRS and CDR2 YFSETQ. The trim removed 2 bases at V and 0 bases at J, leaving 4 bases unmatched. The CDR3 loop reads CASSLLAGSSYNEQFF. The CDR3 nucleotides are TGCGCCAGCAGCTTATTAGCGGGGAGCTCCTACAATGAGCAGTTCTTC.

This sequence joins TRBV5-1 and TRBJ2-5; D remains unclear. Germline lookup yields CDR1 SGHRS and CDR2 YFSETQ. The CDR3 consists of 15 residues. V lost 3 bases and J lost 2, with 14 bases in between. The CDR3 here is CASSSPGSLQETQYF. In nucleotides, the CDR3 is TGCGCCAGCAGCTCCCCAGGTTCCTTACAAGAGACCCAGTACTTC.